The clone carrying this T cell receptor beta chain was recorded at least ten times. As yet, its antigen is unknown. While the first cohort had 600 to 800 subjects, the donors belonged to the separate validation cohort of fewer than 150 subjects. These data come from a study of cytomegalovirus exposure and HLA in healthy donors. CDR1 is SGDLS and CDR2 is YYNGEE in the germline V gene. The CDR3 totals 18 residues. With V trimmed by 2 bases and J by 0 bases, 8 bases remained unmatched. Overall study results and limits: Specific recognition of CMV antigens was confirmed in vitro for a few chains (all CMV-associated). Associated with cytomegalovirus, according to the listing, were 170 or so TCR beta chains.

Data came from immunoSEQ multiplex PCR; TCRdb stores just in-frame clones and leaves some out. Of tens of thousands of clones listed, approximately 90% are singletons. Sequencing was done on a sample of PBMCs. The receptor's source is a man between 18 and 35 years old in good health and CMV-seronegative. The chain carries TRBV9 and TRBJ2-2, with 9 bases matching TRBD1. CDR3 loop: CASSVMDRGGPNTGELFF. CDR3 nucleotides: TGTGCCAGCAGCGTGATGGACAGGGGAGGCCCGAACACCGGGGAGCTGTTTTTT.